Listed here are 27 T cell receptor beta chains from one sample, sequenced in a study of OX40 agonist ivuxolimab in advanced cancers. Here immunoSEQ multiplex PCR was the method, and the copy in TCRdb shows in-frame clones only, minus some. The sample includes 73,000 or so clones, about 86% of them seen just once. This specimen consisted of CD4+ or CD8+ T cells sorted from blood, obtained in a trial of the OX40 agonist ivuxolimab. The receptor source for this set is an adult with an advanced solid tumor such as melanoma, head and neck, liver or kidney cancer.

The chain joins TRBV5-4 to TRBJ2-3; 8 bases fit TRBD2. The germline CDR1 and CDR2 sequences are SGHNT and YYREEE (reference sequence). Germline trimming cut 7 bases from V and 2 bases from J; bases unmatched to any gene: 18. This CDR3 is 18 amino acids long. The CDR3 sequence is CASEQVEGLGGLTDTQYF. In nucleotides, the CDR3 is TGTGCCAGCGAGCAGGTGGAGGGACTAGGGGGGCTCACAGATACGCAGTATTTT. Supplemented by reference TRBV5-4 and TRBJ2-3, the full variable domain reads ETGVTQSPTHLIKTRGQQVTLRCSSQSGHNTVSWYQQALGQGPQFIFQYYREEENGRGNFPPRFSGLQFPNYSSELNVNALELDDSALYLCASEQVEGLGGLTDTQYFGPGTRLTVL.

This chain uses TRBV6-1 with TRBJ1-2, with D possibly matching TRBD1 (5 bases). The CDR3 is 13 residues long. V dropped 0 bases and J dropped 11 bases, with 13 bases sitting between them. The germline V gene encodes CDR1 MNHNS and CDR2 SASEGT. Here the CDR3 reads CASSEAGAYRYTF. The CDR3 DNA reads TGTGCCAGCAGTGAAGCAGGGGCTTATAGGTACACCTTC.

The genes are TRBV11-3 and TRBJ2-1; D is possibly TRBD2 (6 bases). The germline gives CDR1 SGHNT, CDR2 YENEEA. Trimming shortened V by 6 bases and J by 1 base, and 10 bases separated the two germline ends. This CDR3 contains 14 residues. The CDR3 sequence is CASSLASSYNEQFF. The CDR3 region has the DNA TGTGCCAGCAGTCTAGCGTCGTCCTACAATGAGCAGTTCTTC. The full variable domain, in which reference TRBV11-3 and TRBJ2-1 provide the parts outside the CDR3, is EAGVVQSPRYKIIEKKQPVAFWCNPISGHNTLYWYLQNLGQGPELLIRYENEEAVDDSQLPKDRFSAERLKGVDSTLKIQPAELGDSAVYLCASSLASSYNEQFFGPGTRLTVL.

The rearrangement links TRBV4-1 to TRBJ2-3; 12 positions agree with TRBD2. V was clipped by 1 base and J by 4 bases; unmatched bases: 3. The length of the CDR3 is 16 residues. Germline V gene data show CDR1 as MGHRA and CDR2 as YSYEKL. The CDR3 region has the DNA TGCGCCAGCAGCCAAGTCCTAGCGGGAGGGGCAGATACGCAGTATTTT. Translated: CASSQVLAGGADTQYF.

The V call is TRBV6-5, the J call TRBJ2-7; D could derive from TRBD1 or TRBD2 (5 bases each). The ends were cut back, 6 bases at V and 0 bases at J, with 12 bases in the middle. CDR1 and CDR2 (germline): MNHEY, SVGAGI. The CDR3 is made up of 14 amino acids. The CDR3 nucleotides are TGTGCCAGCAGACCCGTTGGGGGCTCCTACGAGCAGTACTTC. Translation gives CASRPVGGSYEQYF.

V gene TRBV5-8 combines with J gene TRBJ1-3; no clear D. The germline CDR1 and CDR2 sequences are SGHTS and YDEGEE. This CDR3 region has 18 residues. V was shortened by 4 bases and J by 0 bases, with 20 bases between the two germline ends. The CDR3 bases are TGTGCCAGCAGCCACGGCCGGCAAGCAACATTCTCTGGAAACACCATATATTTT. Its protein is CASSHGRQATFSGNTIYF.

This chain connects TRBV11-3 to TRBJ2-7, with D possibly being TRBD1 or TRBD2 (5 bases each). V shed 0 bases and J shed 3 bases, with 18 bases lying between them. There are 17 residues in the CDR3. Germline values: CDR1 SGHNT, CDR2 YENEEA. CDR3 sequence (DNA): TGTGCCAGCAGCTTAGAGGGAGTTGGGCAGGGAATCTACGAGCAGTACTTC. Its protein product is CASSLEGVGQGIYEQYF.

J is TRBJ1-1 and V is TRBV19, with a possible D match to TRBD1 (6 bases). This CDR3 spans 14 amino acids. Between the trimmed V and J ends, which lost 7 bases and 1 base, there was a span of 13 bases. Germline-derived CDR1 and CDR2 are LNHDA and SQIVND (reference sequence). The CDR3 DNA reads as TGTGCCAGTATCAACAGGGAGGCGAACACTGAAGCTTTCTTT. This gives the protein CASINREANTEAFF.

This clone was counted once. The chain employs TRBV5-4 and TRBJ1-2; no definite D call. The CDR3 is 14 amino acids. Germline V CDR1 and CDR2: SGHNT, YYREEE (reference sequence). The V and J ends lost 0 bases and 6 bases respectively, with 12 bases between them. The CDR3 DNA reads as TGTGCCAGCAGCTTGGCCCCAGAGAAGAATGGCTACACCTTC. The encoded protein is CASSLAPEKNGYTF.

The V gene is TRBV7-2, the J gene TRBJ2-1, with D possibly TRBD2 on 5 matching bases. V was trimmed by 5 bases and J by 6 bases, leaving 17 bases between them. Germline CDR1 SGHTA, CDR2 FQGNSA. The CDR3 runs 15 residues. CDR3 bases: TGTGCCAGCAGCGTCCAGAGGGTCACGGGCAATGAGCAGTTCTTC. Translated: CASSVQRVTGNEQFF.

CDR3 sequence: CASGDRQTGNTIYF. The CDR3 DNA reads as TGTGCCAGCGGCGACAGGCAAACTGGAAACACCATATATTTT. The chain couples TRBV7-2 to TRBJ1-3; D may be TRBD1 (6 bases). CDR1 is SGHTA and CDR2 is FQGNSA in the germline V gene. With 8 bases removed from V and 2 bases from J, the gap between germline ends came to 13 bases. This CDR3 contains 14 residues. Full variable domain (rest looked up from reference TRBV7-2 and TRBJ1-3): GAGVSQSPSNKVTEKGKDVELRCDPISGHTALYWYRQSLGQGLEFLIYFQGNSAPDKSGLPSDRFSAERTGGSVSTLTIQRTQQEDSAVYLCASGDRQTGNTIYFGEGSWLTVV.

This clone has a handful of counts. This chain links TRBV14 with TRBJ1-3; no clear D. Germline assignment: CDR1 SGHDN and CDR2 FVKESK. The V end lost 2 bases, the J end lost 8 bases, and 7 bases lay between the germline ends. The CDR3 sequence is 12 residues long. Written as DNA, the CDR3 is TGTGCCAGCAGCCAAACCAGTGACACCATATATTTT. Protein: CASSQTSDTIYF.

The sample holds a few counts of this clone. At one boundary the junction diverges from the germline segment, which might be a read error. The chain carries TRBV7-2 and TRBJ2-2; D could derive from TRBD1 or TRBD2 (5 bases each). This CDR3 is 15 amino acids long. Germline CDR1 SGHTA, CDR2 FQGNSA. CDR3 nucleotide sequence: TGTGCCAGCAGCTTAGGTGGGGCACGGACCGGGGAGCTGTTTTTC. This translates into CASSLGGARTGELFF. Supplemented by reference TRBV7-2 and TRBJ2-2, the full variable domain reads GAGVSQSPSNKVTEKGKDVELRCDPISGHTALYWYRQSLGQGLEFLIYFQGNSAPDKSGLPSDRFSAERTGGSVSTLTIQRTQQEDSAVYLCASSLGGARTGELFFGEGSRLTVL.

The chain recombines TRBV7-9 with TRBJ2-1; perhaps TRBD2 as D (6 bases). This CDR3 region has 17 residues. The germline V gene encodes CDR1 SEHNR and CDR2 FQNEAQ (reference sequence). The germline V and J ends were trimmed by 4 bases and 3 bases, with 19 bases remaining between them. The CDR3: CASSSIRPGGIYNEQFF. The CDR3 DNA reads as TGTGCCAGCAGCTCAATAAGACCCGGCGGGATCTACAATGAGCAGTTCTTC.

The rearrangement links TRBV9 to TRBJ1-6; no definite D call. Germline loops: CDR1 SGDLS, CDR2 YYNGEE. The CDR3 sequence is 14 residues long. Trimming stripped 5 bases from V and 5 bases from J, with 11 bases between. CDR3 protein: CASSPQLNNSPLHF. The CDR3 nucleotides read TGTGCCAGCAGTCCCCAGTTGAATAATTCACCCCTCCACTTT.

The V and J genes are TRBV30 and TRBJ1-5; 9 nucleotides align to TRBD1. CDR3 size: 23 residues. Trimming at V came to 0 bases and at J to 0 bases, leaving 24 bases not matched to a gene. Germline CDR1 GTSNPN, CDR2 SVGIG (reference sequence). The CDR3 loop is CAWSVRWGTGREDGAYSNQPQHF. As DNA, the CDR3 is TGTGCCTGGAGTGTTCGGTGGGGGACAGGGAGGGAGGATGGGGCTTATAGCAATCAGCCCCAGCATTTT.

The chain joins TRBV9 to TRBJ2-1; D perhaps matches TRBD2 (5 bases). The V end lost 6 bases, the J end lost 1 base, and 11 bases lay between the germline ends. The germline gives CDR1 SGDLS, CDR2 YYNGEE. The CDR3 loop spans 14 amino acids. The CDR3 is CASNVRGSYNEQFF. In nucleotides, the CDR3 is TGTGCCAGCAATGTTCGGGGATCCTACAATGAGCAGTTCTTC.

The CDR3 loop is CASSMTAGVSYGYTF. CDR3 nucleotides: TGTGCCAGTAGTATGACGGCAGGCGTTAGCTATGGCTACACCTTC. The chain recombines TRBV19 with TRBJ1-2; D gene uncertain. Germline CDR1 and CDR2: LNHDA and SQIVND (reference sequence). The CDR3 is 15 amino acids. V was trimmed by 3 bases and J by 4 bases, leaving 15 bases between them.

The chain carries TRBV5-4 and TRBJ1-5; unclear D gene. This CDR3 is built from 14 residues. With 0 bases removed from V and 0 bases from J, the gap between germline ends came to 4 bases. CDR1 and CDR2 from the germline V gene are SGHNT and YYREEE (reference sequence). CDR3 bases: TGTGCCAGCAGCTTGGCTTATAGCAATCAGCCCCAGCATTTT. Its protein is CASSLAYSNQPQHF.

This chain links TRBV9 with TRBJ1-4; D not resolved. CDR1 is SGDLS, CDR2 YYNGEE, per germline. The CDR3 sequence is 16 residues long. V lost 4 bases and J 5 bases, leaving 18 bases between the germline ends. The chain's CDR3 is CASSPRLGSSNEKLFF. The CDR3 DNA reads TGTGCCAGCAGCCCCCGCTTAGGTTCCTCGAATGAAAAACTGTTTTTT.

V gene TRBV19 combines with J gene TRBJ2-1, with TRBD2 identical over 9 bases. V trimming: 3 bases; J trimming: 9 bases; junction bases outside the gene matches: 9. The CDR3 length is 15 residues. The V gene's germline CDR1 is LNHDA and CDR2 SQIVND (reference sequence). DNA of the CDR3: TGTGCCAGTAGTATTATAACTAGCGGGCCTCCTGAGCAGTTCTTC. This encodes CASSIITSGPPEQFF.

The chain links TRBV15 to TRBJ2-1; 7 bases align to TRBD2. The CDR3 is 18 amino acids. Germline V lookup: CDR1 LNHNV, CDR2 YYDKDF (reference sequence). J gave up 0 bases and V 2 bases, and 10 bases lay outside the gene matches. The CDR3 DNA reads as TGTGCCACCAGCAGACCGACTAGCCCGATCCTCTCCTACAATGAGCAGTTCTTC. This codes for CATSRPTSPILSYNEQFF.

The V call is TRBV7-2, the J call TRBJ2-5; TRBD1 matches 7 bases. The germline V gene has CDR1 SGHTA and CDR2 FQGNSA. The CDR3 runs to 15 residues. The J segment lost 5 bases and the V segment lost 4 bases, leaving 10 bases of the junction unmatched. The CDR3 is CASSSLQGSLETQYF. CDR3 nucleotide sequence: TGTGCCAGCAGCTCCTTACAGGGGAGTCTGGAGACCCAGTACTTC.

The chain couples TRBV5-1 to TRBJ1-1; 10 positions match TRBD1. The V and J ends lost 4 bases and 7 bases, in that order; junction bases with no gene match: 16. The CDR3 loop spans 17 amino acids. Germline CDR1 reads SGHRS; CDR2 reads YFSETQ. The CDR3 loop is CASSDRGQGLGKGEAFF. CDR3 in DNA: TGCGCCAGCAGCGACAGGGGGCAGGGCCTGGGGAAGGGTGAAGCTTTCTTT.

The chain recombines TRBV9 with TRBJ1-4; weak D call: TRBD1 (5 bases). Germline V lookup: CDR1 SGDLS, CDR2 YYNGEE. The V and J ends lost 4 bases and 5 bases respectively, with 15 bases between them. CDR3 length: 15 residues. The CDR3 is CASSRMQGTNEKLFF. The CDR3 DNA is TGTGCCAGCAGCCGAATGCAGGGAACAAATGAAAAACTGTTTTTT. The full variable domain, rest sourced from reference TRBV9 and TRBJ1-4, is DSGVTQTPKHLITATGQRVTLRCSPRSGDLSVYWYQQSLDQGLQFLIQYYNGEERAKGNILERFSAQQFPDLHSELNLSSLELGDSALYFCASSRMQGTNEKLFFGSGTQLSVL.

The V and J genes are TRBV19 and TRBJ2-6, with D unclear. Germline V gene sequence: CDR1 LNHDA, CDR2 SQIVND (reference sequence). The CDR3 spans 16 residues. The V end lost 8 bases, the J end lost 0 bases, and 14 bases lay between the germline ends. CDR3 sequence reads: CASSVRPLSGANVLTF. In DNA, the CDR3 is TGTGCCAGTTCCGTCCGTCCCCTCTCTGGGGCCAACGTCCTGACTTTC.

The chain combines TRBV7-2 with TRBJ2-2; D is tentatively TRBD1 or TRBD2 (6 bases each). The CDR3 contains 16 residues. The V gene lost 0 bases and the J gene lost 4 bases, with 12 bases spanning the gap. Germline V gene sequence: CDR1 SGHTA, CDR2 FQGNSA. This CDR3 reads CASSLAGWGATGELFF. CDR3 DNA sequence: TGTGCCAGCAGCTTAGCTGGGTGGGGGGCCACCGGGGAGCTGTTTTTT.